This TCR beta chain appears in the sequencing data of a study of shared clonotypes between healthy human individuals (dated by TCRdb to about 2020). Context from the whole study: A few men and a couple of women, aged 18 to 49 years, made up the cohort. For each donor, CD4 naive and CD4 memory were each given three plates, CD8 naive was given two plates, and CD8 memory was given one plate. Between about 0.85 and 10 billion PBMCs per donor were obtained by leukapheresis. Blood TCR repertoires of about five healthy adults were deeply sequenced to estimate repertoire size and the extent of clonotype sharing between individuals. Libraries were prepared and TCR repertoires were sequenced by different laboratories using diverse techniques, in order to increase sequencing depth and limit assay-specific biases.

The donors were healthy, HIV-negative adults with no recently reported acute infections or vaccinations. All donors were Caucasian adults living in Nashville, Tennessee, USA. Magnetic negative selection was used to enrich CD4+ T cells, after which naive cells were positively selected on CD45RA and the negative fraction became the memory subset. After blood collection by leukapheresis, PBMCs were isolated using Ficoll-Histopaque density gradient centrifugation and then cryopreserved in the vapor phase of liquid nitrogen. Analytical flow cytometry was used to check the purity and quantity of every magnetically sorted T cell population. Each sorted fraction had its genomic DNA isolated and then quantified by UV absorbance on a Nanodrop 2000c. TCR CDR3 regions were amplified from genomic DNA by multiplex PCR using the deep immunoSEQ assay. Extracted genomic DNA from each cell subset was distributed evenly across all wells of several immunoSEQ 96-well plates, and each plate was treated as a replicate. Each replicate PCR for sorted subsets received around 200 ng genomic DNA, equal to tens of thousands of T cell genomes. Purified libraries were measured with a Qubit 3.0 fluorometer, size-checked on a Bioanalyzer 2100, and measured again with the KAPA Library Quantification kit. Every immunoSEQ 96-well plate was sequenced on a separate single-read 150-cycle Illumina NextSeq 550 flow cell. Per the original workflow: Because only junctional sequences without quality scores were contained in the immunoSEQ output, filtering matching that applied to full-length reads could not be performed. To assign V/J genes and CDR3, sequences were annotated using PyIR, a Python wrapper for IgBLAST v1.9, with IMGT germline references. Reads were filtered out if the reads had weak V/J assignments (E-value above 1e-6), no CDR3, stop codons, out-of-frame junctions, or ambiguous translated residues. V3J clonotypes were defined as sequences sharing the same inferred V gene, J gene, and CDR3 amino acid sequence. To compute the percentage overlap between repertoires, the number of shared unique clonotypes was divided by the size of the smaller repertoire. Repertoire richness was assessed with RTK rarefaction, the Chao1 estimator, and Recon v2.1 estimates of unobserved clonotypes. For all TCRbeta clonotypes obtained by the gDNA method from a few donors, generation probabilities were computed with OLGA. TCRdb re-hosts the immuneACCESS table, in-frame sequences only. Its copies lack some clones; in the studies checked, an unresolved V gene accounts for under half of them, and the cause for the rest is not known. The V and J calls and clone size come from that table; D and trimming were worked out from the DNA. The sample contains about 2.4 million clones, under 95% of them found a single time. 0.36% of the sample lies in the top ten.

General study outcomes and caveats: Only blood was sampled, and tissue TCR repertoires likely differ from those in blood. The genetic and exposure-history diversity represented was limited by the small number of donors. When a handful of donors were compared, the shared fraction of clonotypes was 5% to 6.5% for naive CD4, approximately 3.5% for naive CD8, 2.3% for memory CD4, and 0.35% to 0.4% for memory CD8. Naive subsets generally had larger estimated clonotype richness than memory subsets did. Based on pairwise subsampling, the degree of clonotype sharing among donors was expected to be affected by sequencing depth. Compared with non-shared clonotypes, the clonotypes found in all four sorted-subset donors had higher generation probabilities. Incomplete sequencing was indicated by rarefaction of sorted-subset datasets, despite the large sequencing depth.

About this clone itself: It has no known antigen specificity. Base-call qualities are not available, and no considerably larger clone is one nucleotide away.

Counted from cysteine to phenylalanine, this CDR3 has 15 amino acids. Kept here is only the CDR3 DNA, which spans 45 bases and is read in frame from base 1. CDR1 is given as SGHRS and CDR2 as YFSETQ, both from the germline V gene. At the junction V is shortened by 0 bases and J by 6 bases, with 13 bases in between. The origin of this receptor is a man aged 18 to 29 in good health. Some clones in this sample may be carry-over from other donors' samples. The V and J segments used are TRBV5-1 and TRBJ2-4; the D gene is perhaps TRBD1, on 5 matching bases. The specimen sequenced was naive CD4+ T cells from PBMCs. The cell subset or site tag for this specimen amounts to: CD45RA+ positively selected. The CDR3 amino acid sequence is: CASSLDRSSGNIQYF. The sequence in DNA is TGCGCCAGCAGCTTGGACAGGAGCTCGGGAAACATTCAGTACTTC. Outside the CDR3, residues come from the reference TRBV5-1 and TRBJ2-4 proteins, so the full variable domain is: KAGVTQTPRYLIKTRGQQVTLSCSPISGHRSVSWYQQTPGQGLQFLFEYFSETQRNKGNFPGRFSGRQFSNSRSEMNVSTLELGDSALYLCASSLDRSSGNIQYFGAGTRLSVL.